This entry features one TCR beta chain sequence. Germline-derived CDR1 and CDR2 are MNHEY and SVGAGI. The V segment lost 5 bases and the J segment 5 bases; nucleotides outside the gene matches: 3. The CDR3 has 13 amino acids. The sample is drawn from a study of blood T cell repertoires in COVID-19. Study context: Some COVID-19 samples were acute and others convalescent; all came from the United States, Italy and Spain. PBMCs, B-cell-depleted T cells, or T cells were the source of the cDNA or gDNA that made up the material.

Source study methods: Amplification of reference gene primers was used by the study to estimate nucleated cell counts. Generated by immunoSEQ multiplex PCR, the TCRdb table keeps only in-frame clones and is missing some. V, J and clone size are taken as reported in that table, and D and trimming were inferred from the DNA itself. The sample lists about 190,000 clones; about 80% were seen once. This sequence joins TRBV6-5 and TRBJ2-3; 8 bases line up with TRBD2. The receptor's source is a man aged 55-75 years with acute or convalescent COVID-19. The sequencing input was peripheral blood. The CDR3 DNA is TGTGCCAGCAGTAGCGGGAGCCGAGATACGCAGTATTTT. As protein: CASSSGSRDTQYF.